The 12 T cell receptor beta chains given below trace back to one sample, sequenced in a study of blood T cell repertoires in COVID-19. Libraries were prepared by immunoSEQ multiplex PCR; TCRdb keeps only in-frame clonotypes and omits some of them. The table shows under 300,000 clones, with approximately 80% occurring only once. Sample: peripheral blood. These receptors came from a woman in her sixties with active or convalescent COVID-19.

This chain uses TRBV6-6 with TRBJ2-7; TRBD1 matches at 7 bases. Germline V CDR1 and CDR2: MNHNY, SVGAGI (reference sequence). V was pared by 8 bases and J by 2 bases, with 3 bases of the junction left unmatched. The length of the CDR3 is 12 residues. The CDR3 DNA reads TGTGCCAGCTGGGACAGCCCCTACGAGCAGTACGTC. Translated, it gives CASWDSPYEQYV.

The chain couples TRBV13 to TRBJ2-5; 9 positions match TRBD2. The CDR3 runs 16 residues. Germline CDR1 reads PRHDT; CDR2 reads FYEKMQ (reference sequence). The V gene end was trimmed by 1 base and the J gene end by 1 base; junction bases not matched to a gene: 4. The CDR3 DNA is TGTGCCAGCAGCTTAGCGAGCGGGGGGATCCAAGAGACCCAGTACTTC. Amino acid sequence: CASSLASGGIQETQYF.

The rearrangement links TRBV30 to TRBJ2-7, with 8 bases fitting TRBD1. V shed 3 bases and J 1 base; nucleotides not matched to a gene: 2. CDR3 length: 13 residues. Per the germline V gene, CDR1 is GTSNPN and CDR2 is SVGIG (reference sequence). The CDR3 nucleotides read TGTGCCTGGAGGCAGGGGGCGTCCTACGAGCAGTACTTC. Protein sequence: CAWRQGASYEQYF.

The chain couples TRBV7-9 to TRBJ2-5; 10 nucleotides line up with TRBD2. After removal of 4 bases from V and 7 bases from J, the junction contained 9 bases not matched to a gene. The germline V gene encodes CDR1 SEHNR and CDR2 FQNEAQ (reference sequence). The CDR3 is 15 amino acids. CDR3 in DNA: TGTGCCAGCAGCTCCCTCGAAGTAGCGGGGGGGACCCAGTACTTC. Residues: CASSSLEVAGGTQYF.

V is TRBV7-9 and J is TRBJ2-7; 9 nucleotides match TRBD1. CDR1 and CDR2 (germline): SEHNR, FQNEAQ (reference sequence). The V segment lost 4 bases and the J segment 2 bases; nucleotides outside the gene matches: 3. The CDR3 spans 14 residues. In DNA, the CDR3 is TGTGCCAGCAGCTGGGACAGGGTCCCCTACGAGCAGTACTTC. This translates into CASSWDRVPYEQYF.

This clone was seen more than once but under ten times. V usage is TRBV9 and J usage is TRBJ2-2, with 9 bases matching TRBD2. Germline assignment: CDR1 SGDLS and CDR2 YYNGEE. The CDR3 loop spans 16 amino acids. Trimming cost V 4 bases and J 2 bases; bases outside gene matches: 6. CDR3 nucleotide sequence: TGTGCCAGCAGCCCCTGGACTAGCGTTAACACCGGGGAGCTGTTTTTT. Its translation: CASSPWTSVNTGELFF.

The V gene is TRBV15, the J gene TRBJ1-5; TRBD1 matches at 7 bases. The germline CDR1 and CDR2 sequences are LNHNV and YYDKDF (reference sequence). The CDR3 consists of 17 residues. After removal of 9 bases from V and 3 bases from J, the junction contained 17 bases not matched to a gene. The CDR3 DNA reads TGTGCCACAGCAGTGGGCCGTCCGGGACAGTACAATCAGCCCCAGCATTTT. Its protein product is CATAVGRPGQYNQPQHF.

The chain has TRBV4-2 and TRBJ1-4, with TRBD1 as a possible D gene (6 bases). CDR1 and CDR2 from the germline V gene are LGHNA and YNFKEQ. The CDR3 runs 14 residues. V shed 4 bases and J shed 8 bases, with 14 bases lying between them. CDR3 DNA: TGTGCCAGCAGCCCAACAGGGTCGGTGGAAAAACTGTTTTTT. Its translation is CASSPTGSVEKLFF.

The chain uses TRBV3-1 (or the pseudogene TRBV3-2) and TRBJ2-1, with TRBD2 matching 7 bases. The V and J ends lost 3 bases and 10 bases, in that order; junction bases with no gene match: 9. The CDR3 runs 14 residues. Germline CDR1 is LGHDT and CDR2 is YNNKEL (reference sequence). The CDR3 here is CASSHPGSGNEQFF. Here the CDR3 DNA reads TGTGCCAGCAGCCATCCGGGAAGCGGGAACGAGCAGTTCTTC.

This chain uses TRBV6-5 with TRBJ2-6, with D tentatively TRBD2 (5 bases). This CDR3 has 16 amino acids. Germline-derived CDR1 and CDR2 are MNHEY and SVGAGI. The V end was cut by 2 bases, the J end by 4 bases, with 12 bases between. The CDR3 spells CASSYGGRRGANVLTF. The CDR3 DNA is TGTGCCAGCAGTTACGGTGGCCGGAGGGGGGCCAACGTCCTGACTTTC.

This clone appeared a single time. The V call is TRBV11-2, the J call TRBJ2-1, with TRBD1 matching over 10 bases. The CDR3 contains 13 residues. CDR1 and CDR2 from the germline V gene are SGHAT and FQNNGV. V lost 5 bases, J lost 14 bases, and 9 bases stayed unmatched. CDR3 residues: CASSPSPGTGEFF. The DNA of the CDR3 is TGTGCCAGCAGCCCTTCTCCCGGGACAGGGGAGTTCTTC.

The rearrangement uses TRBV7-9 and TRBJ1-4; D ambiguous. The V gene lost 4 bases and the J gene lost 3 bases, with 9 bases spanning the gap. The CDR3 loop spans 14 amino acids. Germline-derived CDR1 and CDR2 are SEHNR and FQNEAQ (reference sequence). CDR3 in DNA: TGTGCCAGCAGCTCCCCAGTTTCTAATGAAAAACTGTTTTTT. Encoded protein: CASSSPVSNEKLFF. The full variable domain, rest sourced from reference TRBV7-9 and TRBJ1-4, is DTGVSQNPRHKITKRGQNVTFRCDPISEHNRLYWYRQTLGQGPEFLTYFQNEAQLEKSRLLSDRFSAERPKGSFSTLEIQRTEQGDSAMYLCASSSPVSNEKLFFGSGTQLSVL.